The entry below describes one T cell receptor beta chain. The data stem from a study of blood T cell repertoires in COVID-19. For the study at large: COVID-19 samples, acute and convalescent, were from the United States, Italy and Spain. PBMCs, B-cell-depleted T cells, or T cells provided the cDNA or gDNA that made up the material.

How the authors handled the data: Researchers report that nucleated cell counts were estimated from reference gene primer amplification. Using immunoSEQ multiplex PCR, the repertoire was profiled, and TCRdb retains in-frame clones only, with some absent. V, J and clone size were drawn from that table, and D and trimming were deduced from the DNA. The repertoire includes hundreds of thousands of clones, roughly nine tenths of them detected once, and around 1.7% sits in the top ten. The CDR3 covers 15 residues. Trimming took 8 bases from V and 7 from J; bases not matched to a gene: 13. From germline, CDR1 is MNHEY and CDR2 SVGAGI.

This TCR came from a woman in her sixties who had recovered from COVID-19. The sequencing input was peripheral blood. The chain uses TRBV6-5 and TRBJ2-3; TRBD2 matches 9 bases. Written as DNA, the CDR3 is TGTGCCAGCGCTAATAGCGGGGGACCCCAACATACGCAGTATTTT. This codes for CASANSGGPQHTQYF.